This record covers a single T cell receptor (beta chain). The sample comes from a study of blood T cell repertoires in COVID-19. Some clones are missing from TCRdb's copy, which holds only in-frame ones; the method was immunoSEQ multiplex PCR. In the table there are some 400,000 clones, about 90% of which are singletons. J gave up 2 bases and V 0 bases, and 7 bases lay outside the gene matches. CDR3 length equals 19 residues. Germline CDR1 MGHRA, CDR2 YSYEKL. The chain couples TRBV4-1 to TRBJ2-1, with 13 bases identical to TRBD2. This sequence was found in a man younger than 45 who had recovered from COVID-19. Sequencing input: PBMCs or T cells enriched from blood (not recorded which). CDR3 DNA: TGCGCCAGCAGCCAAGAGCCCACCACTAGCGGGGGGGCCTACAATGAGCAGTTCTTC. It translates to CASSQEPTTSGGAYNEQFF.